The T cell receptor beta chain under discussion was sequenced for a study of T cells after yellow fever vaccination. In the study overall: Each low-cell-number fraction was prepared by means of SMART-Seq v4 Ultra Low Input.

V was shortened by 6 bases and J by 7 bases, with 21 bases between the two germline ends. The CDR3 has 16 amino acids. Germline loops: CDR1 MNHNS, CDR2 SASEGT. TCRdb passed the 5' RACE reads through MiXCR, listing each CDR3 protein once. Here the sample spans about 210,000 distinct CDR3 sequences, approximately 3% being singletons. The genes are TRBV6-1 and TRBJ1-4; a possible D gene is TRBD1 (6 bases). The TCR comes from a man between 18 and 29 years old who received the YFV17D yellow fever vaccine. Sample: CD4+ T cells sorted from PBMCs, taken 10 days after the yellow fever booster vaccination. In DNA form, the CDR3 reads TGTGCCAGCAGGGGGGGCAGGGTTTTGGTCGGTGAAAAACTGTTTTTT. This codes for CASRGGRVLVGEKLFF.